This T cell receptor (beta chain) appears in the sequencing data of a study of blood T cell repertoires in COVID-19. On the study more broadly: Material from acute and convalescent COVID-19 was sourced from the United States, Italy and Spain. PBMCs, B-cell-depleted T cells, or T cells were the source of the cDNA or gDNA that made up the material.

This clone was detected once. Germline lookup yields CDR1 SGHRS and CDR2 YFSETQ. V lost 3 bases, J lost 0 bases, and 15 bases stayed unmatched. This CDR3 has 19 amino acids. Original analysis: The assay estimated nucleated cells by amplifying reference gene primers. Produced via immunoSEQ multiplex PCR; TCRdb's table is partial and in-frame only. Clonal size and the V and J genes are those of that table, whereas D and trimming came from the DNA. In the table there are some 130,000 clones, approximately 80% of which are singletons. The clonotype was recovered from a man in his sixties or seventies with acute or convalescent COVID-19. The material sequenced was peripheral blood. V is TRBV5-1 and J is TRBJ1-5, with 7 bases lining up with TRBD1. CDR3: CASSSNSGGLLNSNQPQHF. The DNA for the CDR3 is TGCGCCAGCAGCTCCAATTCAGGGGGTCTACTTAATAGCAATCAGCCCCAGCATTTT.